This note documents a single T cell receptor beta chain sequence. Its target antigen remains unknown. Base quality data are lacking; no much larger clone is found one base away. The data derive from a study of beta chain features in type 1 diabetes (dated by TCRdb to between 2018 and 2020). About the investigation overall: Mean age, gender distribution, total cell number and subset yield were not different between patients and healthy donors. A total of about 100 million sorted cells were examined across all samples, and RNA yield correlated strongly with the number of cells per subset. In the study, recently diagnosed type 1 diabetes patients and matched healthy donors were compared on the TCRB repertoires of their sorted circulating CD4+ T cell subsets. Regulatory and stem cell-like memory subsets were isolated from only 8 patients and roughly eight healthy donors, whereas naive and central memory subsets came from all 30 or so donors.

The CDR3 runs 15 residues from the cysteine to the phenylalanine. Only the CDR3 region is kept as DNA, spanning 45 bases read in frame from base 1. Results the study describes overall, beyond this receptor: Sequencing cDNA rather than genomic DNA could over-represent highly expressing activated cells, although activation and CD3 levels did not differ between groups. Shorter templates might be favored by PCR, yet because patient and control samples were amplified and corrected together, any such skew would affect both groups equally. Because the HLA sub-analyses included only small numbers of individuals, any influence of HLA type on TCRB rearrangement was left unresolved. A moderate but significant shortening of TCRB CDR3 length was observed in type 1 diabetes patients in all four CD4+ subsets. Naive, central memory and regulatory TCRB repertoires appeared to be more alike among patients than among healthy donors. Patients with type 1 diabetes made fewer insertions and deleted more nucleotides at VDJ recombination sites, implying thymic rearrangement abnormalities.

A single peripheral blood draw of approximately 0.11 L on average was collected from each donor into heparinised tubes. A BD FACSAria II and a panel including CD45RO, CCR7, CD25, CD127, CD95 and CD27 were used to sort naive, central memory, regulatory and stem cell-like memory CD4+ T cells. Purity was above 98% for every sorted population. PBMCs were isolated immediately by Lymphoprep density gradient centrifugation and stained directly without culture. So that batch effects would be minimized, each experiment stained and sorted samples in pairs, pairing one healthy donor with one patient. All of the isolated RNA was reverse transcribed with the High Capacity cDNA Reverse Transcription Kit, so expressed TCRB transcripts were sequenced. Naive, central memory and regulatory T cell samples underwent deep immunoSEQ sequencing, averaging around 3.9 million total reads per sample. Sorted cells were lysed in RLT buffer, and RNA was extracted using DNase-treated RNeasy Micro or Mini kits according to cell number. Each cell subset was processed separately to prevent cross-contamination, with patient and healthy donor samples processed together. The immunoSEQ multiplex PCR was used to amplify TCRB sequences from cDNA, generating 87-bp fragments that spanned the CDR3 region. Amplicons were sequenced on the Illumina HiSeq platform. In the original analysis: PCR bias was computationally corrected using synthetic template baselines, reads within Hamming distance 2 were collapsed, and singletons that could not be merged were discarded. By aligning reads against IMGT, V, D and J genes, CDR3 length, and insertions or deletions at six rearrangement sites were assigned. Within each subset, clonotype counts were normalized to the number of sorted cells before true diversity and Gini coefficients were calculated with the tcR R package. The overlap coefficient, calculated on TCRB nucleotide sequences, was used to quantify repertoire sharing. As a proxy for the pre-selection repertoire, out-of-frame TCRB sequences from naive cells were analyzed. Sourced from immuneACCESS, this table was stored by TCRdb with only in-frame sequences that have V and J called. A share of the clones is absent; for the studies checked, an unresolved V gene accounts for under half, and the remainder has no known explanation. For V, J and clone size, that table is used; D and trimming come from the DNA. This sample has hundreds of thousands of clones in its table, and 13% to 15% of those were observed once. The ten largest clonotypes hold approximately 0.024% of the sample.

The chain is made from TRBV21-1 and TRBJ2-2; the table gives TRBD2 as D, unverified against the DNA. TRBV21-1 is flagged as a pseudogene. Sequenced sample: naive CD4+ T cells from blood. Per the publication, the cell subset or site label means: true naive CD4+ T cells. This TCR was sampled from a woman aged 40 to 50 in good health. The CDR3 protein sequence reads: CASWTSGANTGELFF. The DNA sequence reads TGTGCCAGCTGGACTAGCGGGGCGAACACCGGGGAGCTGTTTTTT.